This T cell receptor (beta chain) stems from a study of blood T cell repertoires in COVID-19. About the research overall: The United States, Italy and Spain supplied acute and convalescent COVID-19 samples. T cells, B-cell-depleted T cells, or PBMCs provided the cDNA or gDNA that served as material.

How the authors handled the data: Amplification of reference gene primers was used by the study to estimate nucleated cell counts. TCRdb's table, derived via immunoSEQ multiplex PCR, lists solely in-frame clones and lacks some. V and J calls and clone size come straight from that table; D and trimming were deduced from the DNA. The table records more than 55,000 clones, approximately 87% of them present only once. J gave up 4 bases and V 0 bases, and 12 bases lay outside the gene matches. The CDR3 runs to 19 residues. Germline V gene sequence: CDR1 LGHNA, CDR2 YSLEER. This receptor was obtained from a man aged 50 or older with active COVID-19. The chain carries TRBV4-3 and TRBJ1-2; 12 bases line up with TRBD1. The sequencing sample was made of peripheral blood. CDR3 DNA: TGCGCCAGCAGCCAAGATTTGGGGACAGGGGGCGGGGGGTTCTATGGCTACACCTTC. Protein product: CASSQDLGTGGGGFYGYTF.